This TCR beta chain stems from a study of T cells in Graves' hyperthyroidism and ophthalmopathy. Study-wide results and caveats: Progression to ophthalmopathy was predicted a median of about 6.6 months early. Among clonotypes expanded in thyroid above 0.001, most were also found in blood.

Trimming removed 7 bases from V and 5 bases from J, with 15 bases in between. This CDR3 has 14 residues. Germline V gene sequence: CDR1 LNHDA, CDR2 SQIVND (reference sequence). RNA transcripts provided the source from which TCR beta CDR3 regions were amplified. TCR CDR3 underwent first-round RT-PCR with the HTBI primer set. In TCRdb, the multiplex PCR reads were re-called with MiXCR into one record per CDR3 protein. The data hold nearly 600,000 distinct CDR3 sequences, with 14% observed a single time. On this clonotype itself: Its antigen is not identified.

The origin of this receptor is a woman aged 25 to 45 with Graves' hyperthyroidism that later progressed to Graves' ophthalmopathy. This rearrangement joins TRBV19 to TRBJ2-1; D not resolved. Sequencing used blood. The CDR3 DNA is TGTGCCAGTAATTCACTGATCGTCCACAATGAGCAGTTCTTC. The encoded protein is CASNSLIVHNEQFF. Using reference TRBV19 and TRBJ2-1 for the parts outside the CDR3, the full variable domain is DGGITQSPKYLFRKEGQNVTLSCEQNLNHDAMYWYRQDPGQGLRLIYYSQIVNDFQKGDIAEGYSVSREKKESFPLTVTSAQKNPTAFYLCASNSLIVHNEQFFGPGTRLTVL.